Reported below is one TCR beta chain. Its antigen is still unknown. This record belongs to a study of tumor-infiltrating lymphocytes in localized non-small cell lung cancer. Study background: Patients included smokers and never-smokers with various histologies, some sampled after neoadjuvant chemotherapy.

Broader study findings: Tumor T-cell fraction from TCR sequencing was not associated with recurrence-free survival (p = 0.61).

Trimming took off 0 bases at V and 2 bases at J, with 8 bases between the two ends. The CDR3 covers 14 residues. Germline CDR1 reads LNHNV; CDR2 reads YYDKDF (reference sequence). Assay used: immunoSEQ multiplex PCR; TCRdb lists only in-frame clones, some missing. The sample holds about 15,000 clones; about 75% are singletons and the top ten take 4.5% to 7.5%. This chain links TRBV15 with TRBJ2-7; D may match TRBD1 or TRBD2 (5 bases each). Sequencing was done on a sample of lung tumor tissue. The sequence was obtained from a human donor with non-small cell lung cancer. As DNA, the CDR3 is TGTGCCACCAGCAGAGATCGAGGGGCCTACGAGCAGTACTTC. This codes for CATSRDRGAYEQYF.